Each of the 7 T cell receptor beta chains below was sequenced from the same sample in a study of blood T cell repertoires in COVID-19 (dated by TCRdb to the early 2020s). To prepare the library, the immunoSEQ multiplex PCR assay was applied. Entries here come from immuneACCESS through TCRdb and include only in-frame sequences with V and J called. Some clones fail to appear in such tables; in the studies checked, an unresolved V gene covers under half of the shortfall, and the cause of the remainder is unknown. For this sample the table gives roughly 290,000 clones, of which around 90% were detected only once. Of the sample, roughly 7% is held by the ten largest clones. Input material: peripheral blood. These receptors came from a young woman with COVID-19, enrolled during active disease.

CDR3 in amino acids: CAIRQPGAYEQFF. The CDR3 coding sequence is TGTGCCATCCGACAGCCGGGAGCTTATGAGCAGTTCTTC. The chain carries TRBV10-3 and TRBJ2-1, with D possibly matching TRBD2 (6 bases). The CDR3 sequence is 13 residues long. Germline V lookup: CDR1 ENHRY, CDR2 SYGVKD. Trimming stripped 8 bases from V and 8 bases from J, with 16 bases between.

This clone occurred a few times. V is TRBV24-1 and J is TRBJ1-6, with 11 bases aligning to TRBD1. Germline-derived CDR1 and CDR2 are KGHDR and SFDVKD. The V gene end was trimmed by 4 bases and the J gene end by 8 bases; junction bases not matched to a gene: 6. This CDR3 has 16 residues. CDR3 bases: TGTGCCACCAGTGACCCTGAGGGACAGGGGGATTCACCCCTCCACTTT. Its translation: CATSDPEGQGDSPLHF.

The chain has TRBV30 and TRBJ2-2; 8 bases map to TRBD1. This CDR3 has 15 amino acids. With V trimmed by 1 base and J by 5 bases, 6 bases remained unmatched. Germline V CDR1 and CDR2: GTSNPN, SVGIG (reference sequence). The chain's CDR3 is CAWSALRTGTGELFF. CDR3 DNA sequence: TGTGCCTGGAGTGCGTTAAGGACAGGGACCGGGGAGCTGTTTTTT.

The CDR3 spells CASSKGSIF. CDR3 DNA: TGTGCCAGCAGCAAAGGGAGTATCTTC. This sequence joins TRBV21-1 and TRBJ1-2. TRBV21-1 is reported as a pseudogene. This CDR3 is built from 9 residues.

The chain links TRBV7-2 to TRBJ2-3, with 11 bases lining up with TRBD2. The length of the CDR3 is 16 residues. The V gene end was trimmed by 11 bases and the J gene end by 5 bases; junction bases not matched to a gene: 15. Per the germline V gene, CDR1 is SGHTA and CDR2 is FQGNSA. The CDR3 bases are TGTGCCGCGACGACTAGCGGGAATCTGCAGAGAGATACGCAGTATTTT. It specifies CAATTSGNLQRDTQYF.

The chain combines TRBV11-3 with TRBJ2-7, with 7 bases identical to TRBD1. Trimming took 5 bases from V and 6 from J; bases not matched to a gene: 10. CDR1 and CDR2 from the germline V gene are SGHNT and YENEEA. This CDR3 has 14 amino acids. CDR3 nucleotides: TGTGCCAGCAGCCCCCAAAACAGGGGAAGCGAGCAGTACTTC. This encodes CASSPQNRGSEQYF.

The chain combines TRBV28 with TRBJ2-1, with 8 bases that match TRBD1. The CDR3 has 13 residues. The trim removed 6 bases at V and 7 bases at J, leaving 5 bases unmatched. From germline, CDR1 is MDHEN and CDR2 SYDVKM. CDR3 DNA sequence: TGTGCCAGCAGCCCTGACAGGGGAAATGAGCAGTTCTTC. Its protein is CASSPDRGNEQFF.